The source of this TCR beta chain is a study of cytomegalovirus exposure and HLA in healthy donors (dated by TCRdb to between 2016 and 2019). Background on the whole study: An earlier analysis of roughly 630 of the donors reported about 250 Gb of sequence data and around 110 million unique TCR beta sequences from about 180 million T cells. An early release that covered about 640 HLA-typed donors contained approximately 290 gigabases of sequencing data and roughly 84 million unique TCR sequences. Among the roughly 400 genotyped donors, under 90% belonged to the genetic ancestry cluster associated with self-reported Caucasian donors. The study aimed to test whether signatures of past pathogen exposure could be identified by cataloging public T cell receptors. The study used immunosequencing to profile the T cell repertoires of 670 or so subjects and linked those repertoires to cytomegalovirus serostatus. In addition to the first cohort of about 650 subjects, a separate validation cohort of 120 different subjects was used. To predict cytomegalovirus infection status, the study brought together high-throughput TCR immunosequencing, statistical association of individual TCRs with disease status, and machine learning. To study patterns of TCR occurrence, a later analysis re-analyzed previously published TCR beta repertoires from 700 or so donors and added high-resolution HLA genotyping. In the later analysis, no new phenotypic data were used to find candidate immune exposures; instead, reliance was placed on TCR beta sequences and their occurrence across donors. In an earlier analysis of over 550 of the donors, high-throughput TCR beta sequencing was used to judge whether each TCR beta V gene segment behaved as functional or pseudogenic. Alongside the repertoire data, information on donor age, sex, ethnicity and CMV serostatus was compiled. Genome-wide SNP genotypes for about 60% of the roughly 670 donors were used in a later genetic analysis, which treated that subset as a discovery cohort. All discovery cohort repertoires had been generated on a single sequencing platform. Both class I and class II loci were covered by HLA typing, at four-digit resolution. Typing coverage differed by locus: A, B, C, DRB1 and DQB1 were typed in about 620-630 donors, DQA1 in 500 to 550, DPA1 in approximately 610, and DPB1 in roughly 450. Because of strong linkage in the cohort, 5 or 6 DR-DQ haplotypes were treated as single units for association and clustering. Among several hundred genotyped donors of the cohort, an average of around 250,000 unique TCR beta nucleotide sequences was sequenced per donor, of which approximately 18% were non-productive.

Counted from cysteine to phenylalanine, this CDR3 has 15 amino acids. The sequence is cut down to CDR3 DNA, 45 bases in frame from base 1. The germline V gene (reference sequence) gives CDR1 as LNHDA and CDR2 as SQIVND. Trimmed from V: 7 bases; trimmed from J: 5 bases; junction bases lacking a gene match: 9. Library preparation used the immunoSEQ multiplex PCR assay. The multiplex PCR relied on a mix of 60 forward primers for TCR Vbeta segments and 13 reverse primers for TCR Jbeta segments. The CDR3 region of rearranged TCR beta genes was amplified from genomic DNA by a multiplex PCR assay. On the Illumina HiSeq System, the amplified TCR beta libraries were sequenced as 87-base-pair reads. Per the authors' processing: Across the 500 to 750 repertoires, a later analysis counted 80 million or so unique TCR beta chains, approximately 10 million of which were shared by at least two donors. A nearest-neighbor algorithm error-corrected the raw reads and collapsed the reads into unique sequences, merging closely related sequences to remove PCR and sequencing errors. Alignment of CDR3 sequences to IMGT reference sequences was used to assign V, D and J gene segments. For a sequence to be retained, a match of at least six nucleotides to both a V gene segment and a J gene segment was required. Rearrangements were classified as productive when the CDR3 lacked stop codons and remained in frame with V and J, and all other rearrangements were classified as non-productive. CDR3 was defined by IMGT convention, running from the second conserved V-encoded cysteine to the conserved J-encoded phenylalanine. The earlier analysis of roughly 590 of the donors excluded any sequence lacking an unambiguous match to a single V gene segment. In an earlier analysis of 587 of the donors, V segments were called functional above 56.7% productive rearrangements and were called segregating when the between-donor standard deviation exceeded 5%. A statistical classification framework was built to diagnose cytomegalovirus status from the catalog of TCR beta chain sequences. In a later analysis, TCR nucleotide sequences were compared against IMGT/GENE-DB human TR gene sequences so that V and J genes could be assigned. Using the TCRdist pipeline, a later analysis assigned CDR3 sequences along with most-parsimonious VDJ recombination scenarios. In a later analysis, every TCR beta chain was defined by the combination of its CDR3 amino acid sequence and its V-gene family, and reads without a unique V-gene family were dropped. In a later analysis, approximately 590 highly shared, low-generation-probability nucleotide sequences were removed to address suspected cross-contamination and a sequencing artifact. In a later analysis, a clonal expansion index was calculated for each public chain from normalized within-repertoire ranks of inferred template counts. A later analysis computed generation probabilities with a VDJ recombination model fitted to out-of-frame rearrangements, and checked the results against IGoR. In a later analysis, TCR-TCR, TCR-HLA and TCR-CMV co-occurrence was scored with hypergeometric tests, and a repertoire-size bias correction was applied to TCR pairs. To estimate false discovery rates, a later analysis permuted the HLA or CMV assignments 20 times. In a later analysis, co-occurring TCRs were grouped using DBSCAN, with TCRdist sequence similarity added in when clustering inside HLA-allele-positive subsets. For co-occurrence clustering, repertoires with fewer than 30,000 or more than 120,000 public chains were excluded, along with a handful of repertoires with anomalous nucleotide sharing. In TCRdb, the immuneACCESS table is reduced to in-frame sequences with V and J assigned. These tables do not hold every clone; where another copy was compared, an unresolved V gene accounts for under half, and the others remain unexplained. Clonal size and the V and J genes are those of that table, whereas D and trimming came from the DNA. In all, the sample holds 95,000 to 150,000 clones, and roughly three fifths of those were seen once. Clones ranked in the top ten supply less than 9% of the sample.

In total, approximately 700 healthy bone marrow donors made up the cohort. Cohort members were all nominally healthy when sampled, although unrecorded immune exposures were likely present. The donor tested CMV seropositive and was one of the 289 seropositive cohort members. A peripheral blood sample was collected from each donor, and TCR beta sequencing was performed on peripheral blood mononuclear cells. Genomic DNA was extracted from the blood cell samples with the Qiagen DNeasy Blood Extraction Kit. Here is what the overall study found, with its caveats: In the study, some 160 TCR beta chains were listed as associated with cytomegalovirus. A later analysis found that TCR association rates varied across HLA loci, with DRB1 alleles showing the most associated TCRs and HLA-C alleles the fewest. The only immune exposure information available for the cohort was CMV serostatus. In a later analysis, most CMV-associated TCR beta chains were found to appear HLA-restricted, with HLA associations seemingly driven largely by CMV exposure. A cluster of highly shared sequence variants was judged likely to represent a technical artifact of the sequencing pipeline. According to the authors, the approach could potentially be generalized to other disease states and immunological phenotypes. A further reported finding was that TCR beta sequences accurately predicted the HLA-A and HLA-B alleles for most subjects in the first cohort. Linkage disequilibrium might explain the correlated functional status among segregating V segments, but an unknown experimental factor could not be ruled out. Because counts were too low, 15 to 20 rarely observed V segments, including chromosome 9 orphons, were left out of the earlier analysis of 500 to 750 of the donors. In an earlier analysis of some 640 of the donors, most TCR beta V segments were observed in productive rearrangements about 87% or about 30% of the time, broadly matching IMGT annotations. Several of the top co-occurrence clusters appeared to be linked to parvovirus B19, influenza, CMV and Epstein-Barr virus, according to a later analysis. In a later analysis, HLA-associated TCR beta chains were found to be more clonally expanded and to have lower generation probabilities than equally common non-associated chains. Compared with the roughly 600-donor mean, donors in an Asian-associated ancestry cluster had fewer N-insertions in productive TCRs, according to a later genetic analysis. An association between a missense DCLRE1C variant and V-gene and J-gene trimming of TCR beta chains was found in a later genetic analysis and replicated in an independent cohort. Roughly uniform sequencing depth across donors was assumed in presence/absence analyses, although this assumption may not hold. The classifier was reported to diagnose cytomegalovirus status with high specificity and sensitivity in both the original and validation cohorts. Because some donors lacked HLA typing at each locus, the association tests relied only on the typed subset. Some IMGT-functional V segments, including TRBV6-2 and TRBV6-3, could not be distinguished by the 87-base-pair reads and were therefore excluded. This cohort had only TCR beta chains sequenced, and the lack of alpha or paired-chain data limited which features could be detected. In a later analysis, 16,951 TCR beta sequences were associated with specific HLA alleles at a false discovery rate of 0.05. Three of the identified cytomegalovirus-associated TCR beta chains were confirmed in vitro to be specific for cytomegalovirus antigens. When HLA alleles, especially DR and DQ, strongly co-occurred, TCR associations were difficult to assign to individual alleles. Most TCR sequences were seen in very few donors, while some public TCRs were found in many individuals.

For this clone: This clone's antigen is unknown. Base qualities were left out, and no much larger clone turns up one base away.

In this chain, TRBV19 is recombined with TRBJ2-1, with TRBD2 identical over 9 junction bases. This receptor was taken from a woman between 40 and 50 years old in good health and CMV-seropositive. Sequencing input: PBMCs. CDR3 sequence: CASTTGLAKNNEQFF. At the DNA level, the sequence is TGTGCCAGTACCACCGGACTAGCGAAGAACAATGAGCAGTTCTTC.